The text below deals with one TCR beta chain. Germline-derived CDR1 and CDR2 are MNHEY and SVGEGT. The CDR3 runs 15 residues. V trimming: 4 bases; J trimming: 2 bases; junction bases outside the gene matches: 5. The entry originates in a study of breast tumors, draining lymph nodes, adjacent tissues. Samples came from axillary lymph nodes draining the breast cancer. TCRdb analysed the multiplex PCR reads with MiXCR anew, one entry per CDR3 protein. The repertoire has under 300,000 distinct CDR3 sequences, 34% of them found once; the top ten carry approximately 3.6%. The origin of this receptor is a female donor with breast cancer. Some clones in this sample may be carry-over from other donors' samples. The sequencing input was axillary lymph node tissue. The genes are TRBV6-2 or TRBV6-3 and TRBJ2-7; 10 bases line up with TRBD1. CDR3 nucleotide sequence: TGTGCCAGCAGTTCCCGGGACAGGGGACCCTACGAGCAGTACTTC. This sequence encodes CASSSRDRGPYEQYF.